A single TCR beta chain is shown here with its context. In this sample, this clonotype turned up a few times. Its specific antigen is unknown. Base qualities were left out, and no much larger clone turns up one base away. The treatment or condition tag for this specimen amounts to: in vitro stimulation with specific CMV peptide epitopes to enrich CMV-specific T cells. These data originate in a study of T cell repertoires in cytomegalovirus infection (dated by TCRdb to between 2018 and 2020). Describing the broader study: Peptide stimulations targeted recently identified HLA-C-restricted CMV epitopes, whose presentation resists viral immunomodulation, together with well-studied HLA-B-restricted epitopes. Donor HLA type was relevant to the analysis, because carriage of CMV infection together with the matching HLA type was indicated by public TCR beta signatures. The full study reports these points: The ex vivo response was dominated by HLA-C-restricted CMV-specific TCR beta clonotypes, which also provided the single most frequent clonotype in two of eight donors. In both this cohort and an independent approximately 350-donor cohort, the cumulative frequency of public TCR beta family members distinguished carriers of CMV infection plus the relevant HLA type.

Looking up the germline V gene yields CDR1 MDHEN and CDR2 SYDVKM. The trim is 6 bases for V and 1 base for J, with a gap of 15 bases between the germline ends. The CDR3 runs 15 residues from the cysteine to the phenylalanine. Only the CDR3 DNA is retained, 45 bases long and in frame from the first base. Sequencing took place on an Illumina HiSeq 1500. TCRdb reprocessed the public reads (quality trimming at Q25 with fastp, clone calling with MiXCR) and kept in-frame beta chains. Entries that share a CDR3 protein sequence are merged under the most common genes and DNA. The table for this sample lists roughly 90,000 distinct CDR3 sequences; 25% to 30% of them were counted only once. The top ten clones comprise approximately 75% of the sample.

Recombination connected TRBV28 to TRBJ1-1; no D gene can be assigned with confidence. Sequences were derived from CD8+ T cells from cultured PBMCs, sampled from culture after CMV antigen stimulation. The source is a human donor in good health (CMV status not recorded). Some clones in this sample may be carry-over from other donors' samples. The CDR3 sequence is CASSRLEAWNTEAFF. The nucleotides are TGTGCCAGCAGCCGACTTGAGGCATGGAACACTGAAGCTTTCTTT.